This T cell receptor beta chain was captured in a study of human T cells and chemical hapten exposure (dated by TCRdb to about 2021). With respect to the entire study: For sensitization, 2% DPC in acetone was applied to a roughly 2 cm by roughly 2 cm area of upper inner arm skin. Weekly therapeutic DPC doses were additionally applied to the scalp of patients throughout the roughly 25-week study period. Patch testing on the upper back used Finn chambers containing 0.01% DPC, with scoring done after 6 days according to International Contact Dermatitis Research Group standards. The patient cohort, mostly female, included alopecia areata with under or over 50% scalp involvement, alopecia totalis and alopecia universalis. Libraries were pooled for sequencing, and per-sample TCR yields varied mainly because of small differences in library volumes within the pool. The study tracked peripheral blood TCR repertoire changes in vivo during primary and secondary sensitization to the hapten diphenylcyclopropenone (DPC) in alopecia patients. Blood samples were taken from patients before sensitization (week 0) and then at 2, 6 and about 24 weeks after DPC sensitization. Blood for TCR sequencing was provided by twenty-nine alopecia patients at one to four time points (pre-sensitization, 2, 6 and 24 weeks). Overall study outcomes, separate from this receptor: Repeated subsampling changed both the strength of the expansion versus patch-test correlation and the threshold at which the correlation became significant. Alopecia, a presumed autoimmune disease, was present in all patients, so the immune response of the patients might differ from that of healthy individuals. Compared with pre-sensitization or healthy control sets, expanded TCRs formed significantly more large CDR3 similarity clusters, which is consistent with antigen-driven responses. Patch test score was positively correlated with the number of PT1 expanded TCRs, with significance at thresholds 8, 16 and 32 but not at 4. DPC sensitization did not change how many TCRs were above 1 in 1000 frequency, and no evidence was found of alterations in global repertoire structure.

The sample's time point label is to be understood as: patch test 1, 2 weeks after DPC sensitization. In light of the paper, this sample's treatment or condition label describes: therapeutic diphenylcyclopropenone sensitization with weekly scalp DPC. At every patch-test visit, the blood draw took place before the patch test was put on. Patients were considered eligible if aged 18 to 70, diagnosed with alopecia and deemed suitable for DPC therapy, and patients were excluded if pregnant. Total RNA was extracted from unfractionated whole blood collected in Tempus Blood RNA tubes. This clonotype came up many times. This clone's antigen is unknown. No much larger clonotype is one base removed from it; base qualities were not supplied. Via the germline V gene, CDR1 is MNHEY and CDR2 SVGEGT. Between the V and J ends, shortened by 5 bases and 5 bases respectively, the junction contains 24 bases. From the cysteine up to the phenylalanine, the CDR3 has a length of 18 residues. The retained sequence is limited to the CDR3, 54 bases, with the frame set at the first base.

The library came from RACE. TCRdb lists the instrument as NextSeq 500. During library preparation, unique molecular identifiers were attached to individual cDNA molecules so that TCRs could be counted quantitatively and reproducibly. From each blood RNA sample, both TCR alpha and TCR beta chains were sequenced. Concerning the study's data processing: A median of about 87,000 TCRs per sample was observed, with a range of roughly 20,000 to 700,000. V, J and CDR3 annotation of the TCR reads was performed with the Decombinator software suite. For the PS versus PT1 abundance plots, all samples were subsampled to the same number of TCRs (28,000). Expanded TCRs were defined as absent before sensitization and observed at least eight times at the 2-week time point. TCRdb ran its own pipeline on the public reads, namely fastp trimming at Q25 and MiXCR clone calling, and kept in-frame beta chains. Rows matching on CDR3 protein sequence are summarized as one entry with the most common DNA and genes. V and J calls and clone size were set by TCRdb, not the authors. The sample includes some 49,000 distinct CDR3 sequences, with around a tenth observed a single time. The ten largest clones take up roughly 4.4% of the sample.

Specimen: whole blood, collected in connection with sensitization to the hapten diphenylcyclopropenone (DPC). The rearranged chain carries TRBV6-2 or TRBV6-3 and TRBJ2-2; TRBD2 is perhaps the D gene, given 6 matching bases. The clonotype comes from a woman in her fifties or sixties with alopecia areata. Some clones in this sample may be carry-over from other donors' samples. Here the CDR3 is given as CASSPLWGKGGNTGELFF. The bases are TGTGCCAGCAGTCCTCTCTGGGGCAAAGGAGGGAATACCGGGGAGCTGTTTTTT.